This T cell receptor (beta chain) appears in the sequencing data of a study of shared clonotypes between healthy human individuals. The authors loaded 200 ng DNA, about 30,000 T cell genomes, into sorted-subset replicate PCRs. This table comes from immunoSEQ multiplex PCR, and its TCRdb copy is limited to in-frame clones, with some not included. The repertoire holds over 1.4 million clones, with approximately 97% as singletons. Germline V CDR1 and CDR2: MNHNY, SVGAGI (reference sequence). This CDR3 spans 13 amino acids. For this clone: Mismatch with germline at one junction end may stem from a read error.

Material: naive CD4+ T cells sorted from blood. Subset reported: CD45RA+ positively selected. The V and J genes are TRBV6-6 and TRBJ1-5; D is uncertain. This TCR was sampled from a man aged 25-45 years in good health. CDR3 DNA: TGTGCCAGCAGTTTGCCACACAATCGGCCCCAGCATTTT. Translated: CASSLPHNRPQHF.